These 6 T cell receptor beta chains were sequenced from one sample in a study of blood T cells in healthy people across ages. A J-beta primer mix and a sample-barcoded 5' primer were used in a second PCR of about 7 to 11 cycles. TCRdb re-called the 5' RACE reads with MiXCR, one entry per CDR3 protein. The repertoire holds about 290,000 distinct CDR3 sequences, 25% to 30% seen once, with around 29% in the top ten. Input material: blood. Receptors originate from a woman aged 70-85 years in good health.

The chain links TRBV20-1 to TRBJ2-6; D call uncertain. V dropped 1 base and J dropped 0 bases, with 7 bases sitting between them. The CDR3 consists of 15 residues. Germline CDR1 DFQATT, CDR2 SNEGSKA (reference sequence). This CDR3 is CSARVENSGANVLTF. The CDR3 DNA reads TGCAGTGCTAGAGTGGAAAACTCTGGGGCCAACGTCCTGACTTTC.

V gene TRBV20-1 combines with J gene TRBJ1-4, with TRBD1 matching over 7 bases. The V gene's germline CDR1 is DFQATT and CDR2 SNEGSKA (reference sequence). The CDR3 is 18 amino acids. V trimming: 0 bases; J trimming: 3 bases; junction bases outside the gene matches: 13. In DNA form, the CDR3 reads TGCAGTGCTAGAGATTTCAGGGGGGCGGGGTCAGCTAATGAAAAACTGTTTTTT. Translation: CSARDFRGAGSANEKLFF.

This clonotype showed up just once. The chain has TRBV6-2 or TRBV6-3 and TRBJ2-5, with D perhaps TRBD1 or TRBD2 (5 bases each). Judging by the DNA end, TRBJ2-7 fits better; the J call may be wrong. CDR1 is MNHEY, CDR2 SVGEGT, per germline. This CDR3 comprises 14 residues. CDR3 in amino acids: CASGSGTHYYEQYF. As DNA, the CDR3 is TGTGCCAGCGGGTCCGGGACCCACTACTACGAGCAGTACTTC.

The J gene is TRBJ2-5, the V gene TRBV18, with no clear D. Trimming cost V 3 bases and J 0 bases, with 11 bases left between them. The CDR3 has 15 residues. Germline V gene sequence: CDR1 KGHSH, CDR2 LQKENI. CDR3 bases: TGTGCCAGCTCACCTCAAACATCGTACCAAGAGACCCAGTACTTC. It specifies CASSPQTSYQETQYF.

This clonotype was detected a few times. This chain joins TRBV19 and TRBJ1-5; D gene ambiguous. The CDR3 spans 13 residues. The V end was cut by 0 bases, the J end by 6 bases, with 6 bases between. Germline-derived CDR1 and CDR2 are LNHDA and SQIVND (reference sequence). The CDR3 nucleotides are TGTGCCAGTAGTATAGAGGGCGGTCAGCCCCAGCATTTT. The encoded protein is CASSIEGGQPQHF. The variable domain in full, with the rest retrieved from reference TRBV19 and TRBJ1-5, is DGGITQSPKYLFRKEGQNVTLSCEQNLNHDAMYWYRQDPGQGLRLIYYSQIVNDFQKGDIAEGYSVSREKKESFPLTVTSAQKNPTAFYLCASSIEGGQPQHFGDGTRLSIL.

The chain employs TRBV28 and TRBJ2-2, with TRBD1 matching 9 bases. The CDR3 covers 14 residues. Germline V lookup: CDR1 MDHEN, CDR2 SYDVKM. V was pared by 5 bases and J by 6 bases, with 4 bases of the junction left unmatched. The CDR3 sequence is CASSLQGASGELFF. In DNA, the CDR3 is TGTGCCAGCAGTCTACAGGGGGCGTCCGGGGAGCTGTTTTTT. The full variable domain, rest sourced from reference TRBV28 and TRBJ2-2, is DVKVTQSSRYLVKRTGEKVFLECVQDMDHENMFWYRQDPGLGLRLIYFSYDVKMKEKGDIPEGYSVSREKKERFSLILESASTNQTSMYLCASSLQGASGELFFGEGSRLTVL.